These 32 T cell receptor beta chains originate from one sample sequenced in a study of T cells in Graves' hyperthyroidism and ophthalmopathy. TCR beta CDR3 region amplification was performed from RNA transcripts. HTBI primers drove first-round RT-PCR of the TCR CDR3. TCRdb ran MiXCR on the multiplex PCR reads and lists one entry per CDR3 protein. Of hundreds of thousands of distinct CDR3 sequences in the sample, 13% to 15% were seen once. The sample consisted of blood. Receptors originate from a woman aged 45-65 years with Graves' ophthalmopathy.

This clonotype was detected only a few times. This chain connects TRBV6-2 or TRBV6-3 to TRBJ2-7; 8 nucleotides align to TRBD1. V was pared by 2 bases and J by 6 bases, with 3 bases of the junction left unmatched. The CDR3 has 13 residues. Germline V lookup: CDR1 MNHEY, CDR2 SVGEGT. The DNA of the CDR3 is TGTGCCAGCAGTTACCGGACAGGGTTCGAGCAGTACTTC. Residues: CASSYRTGFEQYF.

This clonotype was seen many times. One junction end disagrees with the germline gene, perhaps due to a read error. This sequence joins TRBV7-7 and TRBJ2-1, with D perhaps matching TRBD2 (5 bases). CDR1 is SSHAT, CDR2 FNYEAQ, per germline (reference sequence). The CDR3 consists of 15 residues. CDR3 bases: TGTGCTAGCAGCTACCAGCGGCTCCCTTACAATGAGCAGTTCTTC. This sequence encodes CASSYQRLPYNEQFF. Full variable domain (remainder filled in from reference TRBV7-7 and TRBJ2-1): GAGVSQSPRYKVTKRGQDVTLRCDPISSHATLYWYQQALGQGPEFLTYFNYEAQPDKSGLPSDRFSAERPEGSISTLTIQRTEQRDSAMYRCASSYQRLPYNEQFFGPGTRLTVL.

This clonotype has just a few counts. The DNA for the CDR3 is TGTGCCAGCAGGATGACTAGCGGCTCCTACAATGAGCAGTTCTTC. Residues: CASRMTSGSYNEQFF. The V call is TRBV12-3 or TRBV12-4, the J call TRBJ2-1; 9 bases are a match to TRBD2. The length of the CDR3 is 15 residues. Unmatched junction bases numbered 3, after V lost 6 bases and J lost 0 bases.

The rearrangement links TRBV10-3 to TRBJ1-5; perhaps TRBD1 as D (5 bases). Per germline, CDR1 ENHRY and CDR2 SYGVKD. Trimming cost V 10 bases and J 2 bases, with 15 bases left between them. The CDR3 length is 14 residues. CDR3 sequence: CATNGPGGNQPQHF. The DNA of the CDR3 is TGTGCCACCAACGGACCGGGGGGCAATCAGCCCCAGCATTTT.

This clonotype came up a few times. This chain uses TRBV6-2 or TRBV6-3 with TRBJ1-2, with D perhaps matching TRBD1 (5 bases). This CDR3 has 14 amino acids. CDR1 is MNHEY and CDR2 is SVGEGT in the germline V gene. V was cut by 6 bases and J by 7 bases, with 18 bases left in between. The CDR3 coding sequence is TGTGCCAGCAGGCAACCGGGGCCTTTCGGTGGCTACACCTTC. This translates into CASRQPGPFGGYTF.

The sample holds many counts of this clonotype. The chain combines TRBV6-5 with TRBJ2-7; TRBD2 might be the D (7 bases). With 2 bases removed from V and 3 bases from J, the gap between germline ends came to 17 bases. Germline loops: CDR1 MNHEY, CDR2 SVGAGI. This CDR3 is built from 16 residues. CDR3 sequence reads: CASSYRGAEVIYEQYF. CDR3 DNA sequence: TGTGCCAGCAGTTACCGGGGGGCGGAGGTGATCTACGAGCAGTACTTC.

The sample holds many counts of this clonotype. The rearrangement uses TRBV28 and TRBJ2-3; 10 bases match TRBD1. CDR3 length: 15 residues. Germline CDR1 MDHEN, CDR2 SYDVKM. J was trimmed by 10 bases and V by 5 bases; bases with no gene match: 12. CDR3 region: CASSTLRDRGIAQYF. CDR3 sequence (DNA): TGTGCCAGCAGTACGCTCCGGGACAGGGGTATTGCGCAGTATTTT. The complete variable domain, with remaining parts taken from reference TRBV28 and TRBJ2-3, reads DVKVTQSSRYLVKRTGEKVFLECVQDMDHENMFWYRQDPGLGLRLIYFSYDVKMKEKGDIPEGYSVSREKKERFSLILESASTNQTSMYLCASSTLRDRGIAQYFGPGTRLTVL.

The CDR3 DNA reads TGTGCCAGCAGCGTCCTGATCGGACAGGGTTTGCCTGGGGCCAACGTCCTGACTTTC. It encodes CASSVLIGQGLPGANVLTF. The chain has TRBV9 and TRBJ2-6, with 8 nucleotides matching TRBD1. Trimming removed 2 bases from V and 2 bases from J; junction bases left unmatched: 12. The germline gives CDR1 SGDLS, CDR2 YYNGEE. This CDR3 is built from 19 residues.

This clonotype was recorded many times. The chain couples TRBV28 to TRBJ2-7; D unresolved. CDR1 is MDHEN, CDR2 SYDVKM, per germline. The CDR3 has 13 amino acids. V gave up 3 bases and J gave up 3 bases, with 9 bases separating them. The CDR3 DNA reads TGTGCCAGCAGTTTTGGCCCTGACTACGAGCAGTACTTC. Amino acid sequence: CASSFGPDYEQYF.

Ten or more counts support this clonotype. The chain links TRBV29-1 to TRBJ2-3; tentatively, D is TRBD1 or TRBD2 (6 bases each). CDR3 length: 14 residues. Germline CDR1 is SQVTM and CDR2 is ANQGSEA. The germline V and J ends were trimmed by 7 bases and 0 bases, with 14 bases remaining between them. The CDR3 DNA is TGCAGCGGCGTCGGGGGCCCTAGCACAGATACGCAGTATTTT. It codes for CSGVGGPSTDTQYF.

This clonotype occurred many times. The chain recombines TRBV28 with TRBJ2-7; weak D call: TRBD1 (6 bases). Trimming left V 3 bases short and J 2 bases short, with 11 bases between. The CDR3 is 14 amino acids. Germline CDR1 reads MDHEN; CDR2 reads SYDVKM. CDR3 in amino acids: CASSFQGYTYEQYF. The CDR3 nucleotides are TGTGCCAGCAGTTTTCAGGGGTACACCTACGAGCAGTACTTC. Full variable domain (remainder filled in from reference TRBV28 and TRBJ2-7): DVKVTQSSRYLVKRTGEKVFLECVQDMDHENMFWYRQDPGLGLRLIYFSYDVKMKEKGDIPEGYSVSREKKERFSLILESASTNQTSMYLCASSFQGYTYEQYFGPGTRLTVT.

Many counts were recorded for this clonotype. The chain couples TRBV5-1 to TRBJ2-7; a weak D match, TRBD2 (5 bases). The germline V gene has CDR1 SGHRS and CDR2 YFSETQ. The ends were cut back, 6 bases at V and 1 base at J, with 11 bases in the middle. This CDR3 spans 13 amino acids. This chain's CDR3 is CASNPPGSYEQYF. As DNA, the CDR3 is TGCGCCAGCAACCCCCCGGGGTCCTACGAGCAGTACTTC.

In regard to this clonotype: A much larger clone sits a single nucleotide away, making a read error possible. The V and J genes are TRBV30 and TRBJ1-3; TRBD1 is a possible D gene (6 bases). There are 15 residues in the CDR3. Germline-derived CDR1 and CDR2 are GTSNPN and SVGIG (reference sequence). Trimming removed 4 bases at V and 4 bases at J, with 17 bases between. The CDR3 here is CAWTSDSSPGNTIYF. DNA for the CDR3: TGTGCCTGGACCTCGGACAGTTCTCCCGGAAACACCATATATTTT. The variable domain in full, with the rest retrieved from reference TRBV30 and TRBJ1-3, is SQTIHQWPATLVQPVGSPLSLECTVEGTSNPNLYWYRQAAGRGLQLLFYSVGIGQISSEVPQNLSASRPQDRQFILSSKKLLLSDSGFYLCAWTSDSSPGNTIYFGEGSWLTVV.

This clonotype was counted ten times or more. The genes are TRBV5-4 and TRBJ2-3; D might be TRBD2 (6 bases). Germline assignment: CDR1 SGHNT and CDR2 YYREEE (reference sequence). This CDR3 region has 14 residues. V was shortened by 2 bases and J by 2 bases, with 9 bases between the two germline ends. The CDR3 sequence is CASSFGLNTDTQYF. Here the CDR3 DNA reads TGTGCCAGCAGCTTTGGACTAAACACAGATACGCAGTATTTT.

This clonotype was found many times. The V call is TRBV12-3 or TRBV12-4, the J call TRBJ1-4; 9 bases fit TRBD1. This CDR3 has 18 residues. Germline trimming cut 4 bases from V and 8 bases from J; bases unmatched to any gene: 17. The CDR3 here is CASSSSSLWDRAGEKLFF. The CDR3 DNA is TGTGCCAGCAGTTCATCGTCCCTTTGGGACAGGGCGGGGGAAAAACTGTTTTTT.

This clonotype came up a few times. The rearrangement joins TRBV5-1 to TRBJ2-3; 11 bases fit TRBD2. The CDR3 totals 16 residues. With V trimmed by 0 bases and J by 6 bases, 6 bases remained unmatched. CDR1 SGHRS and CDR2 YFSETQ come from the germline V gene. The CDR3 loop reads CASSLGLAGLSDTQYF. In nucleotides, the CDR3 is TGCGCCAGCAGCTTGGGACTAGCGGGATTATCGGATACGCAGTATTTT.

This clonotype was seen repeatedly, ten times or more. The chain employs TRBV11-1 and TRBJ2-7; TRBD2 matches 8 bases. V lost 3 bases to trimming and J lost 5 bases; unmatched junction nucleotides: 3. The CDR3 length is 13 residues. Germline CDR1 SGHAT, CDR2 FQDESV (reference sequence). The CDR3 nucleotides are TGTGCCAGCAGCTTTGAGGGACTAGACGAGCAGTACTTC. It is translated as CASSFEGLDEQYF.

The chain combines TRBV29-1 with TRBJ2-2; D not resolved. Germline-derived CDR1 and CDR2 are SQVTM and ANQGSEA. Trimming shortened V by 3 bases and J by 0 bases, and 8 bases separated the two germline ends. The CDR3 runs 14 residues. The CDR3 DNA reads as TGCAGCGTTGAGGGGTGGACGAACACCGGGGAGCTGTTTTTT. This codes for CSVEGWTNTGELFF.

The DNA of the CDR3 is TGTGCCACCAGCAGAGACCGTTTAGATAGCAATCAGCCCCAGCATTTT. It is translated as CATSRDRLDSNQPQHF. The rearrangement uses TRBV15 and TRBJ1-5; no reliable D call. V was clipped by 0 bases and J by 0 bases, with 9 bases between them. This CDR3 spans 16 amino acids. Germline CDR1 and CDR2: LNHNV and YYDKDF (reference sequence).

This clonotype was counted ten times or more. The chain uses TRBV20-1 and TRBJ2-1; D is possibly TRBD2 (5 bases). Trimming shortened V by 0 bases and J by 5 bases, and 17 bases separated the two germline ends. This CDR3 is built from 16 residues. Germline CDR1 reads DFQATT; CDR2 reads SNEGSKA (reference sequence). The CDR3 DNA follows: TGCAGTGCTAGAGATGGGTCGATAGCGCAGCACAATGAGCAGTTCTTC. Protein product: CSARDGSIAQHNEQFF.

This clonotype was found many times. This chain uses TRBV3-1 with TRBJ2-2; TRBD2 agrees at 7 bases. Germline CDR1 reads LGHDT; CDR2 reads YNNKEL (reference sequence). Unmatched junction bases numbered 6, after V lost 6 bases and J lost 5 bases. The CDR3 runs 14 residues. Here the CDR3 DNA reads TGTGCCAGCAGTCTGGGGGAGGGTACCGGGGAGCTGTTTTTT. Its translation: CASSLGEGTGELFF.

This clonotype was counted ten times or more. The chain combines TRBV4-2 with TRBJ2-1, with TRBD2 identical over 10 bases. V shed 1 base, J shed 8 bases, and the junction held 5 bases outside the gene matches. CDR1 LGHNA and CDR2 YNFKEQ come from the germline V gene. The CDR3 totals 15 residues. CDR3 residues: CASSQASGSRDEQFF. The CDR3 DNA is TGTGCCAGCAGCCAAGCTAGCGGGAGTCGGGATGAGCAGTTCTTC.

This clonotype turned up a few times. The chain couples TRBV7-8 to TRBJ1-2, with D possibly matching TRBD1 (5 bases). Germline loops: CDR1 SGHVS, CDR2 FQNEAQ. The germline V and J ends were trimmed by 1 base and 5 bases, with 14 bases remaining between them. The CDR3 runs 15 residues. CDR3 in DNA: TGTGCCAGCAGCTTAGAGAGGCAGGGCGGGTATGGCTACACCTTC. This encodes CASSLERQGGYGYTF.

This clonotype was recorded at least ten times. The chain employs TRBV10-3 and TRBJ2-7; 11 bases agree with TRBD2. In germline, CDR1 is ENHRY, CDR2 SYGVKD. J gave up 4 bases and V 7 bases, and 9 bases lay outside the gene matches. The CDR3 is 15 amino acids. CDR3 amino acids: CAIKTGTSGEYEQYF. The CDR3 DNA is TGTGCCATCAAGACCGGGACTAGCGGAGAGTACGAGCAGTACTTC.

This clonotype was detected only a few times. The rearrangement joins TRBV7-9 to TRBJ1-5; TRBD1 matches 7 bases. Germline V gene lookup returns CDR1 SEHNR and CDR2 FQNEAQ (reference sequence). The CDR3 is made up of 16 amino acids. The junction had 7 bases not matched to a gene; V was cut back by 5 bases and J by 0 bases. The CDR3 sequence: CASSPGTALSNQPQHF. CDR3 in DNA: TGTGCCAGCAGCCCGGGGACAGCCCTTAGCAATCAGCCCCAGCATTTT.

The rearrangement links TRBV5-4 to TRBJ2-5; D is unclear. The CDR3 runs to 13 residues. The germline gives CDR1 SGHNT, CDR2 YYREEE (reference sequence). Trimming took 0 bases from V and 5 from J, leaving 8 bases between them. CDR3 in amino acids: CASSLVTKETQYF. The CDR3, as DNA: TGTGCCAGCAGCTTGGTCACTAAGGAGACCCAGTACTTC.

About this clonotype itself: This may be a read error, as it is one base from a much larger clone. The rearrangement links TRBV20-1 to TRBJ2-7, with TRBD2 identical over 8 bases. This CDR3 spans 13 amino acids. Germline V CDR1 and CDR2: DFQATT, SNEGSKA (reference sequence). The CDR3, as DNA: TGCAGTGCAACCGGGACTAGTTCCTACGAGCAGTGCTTC. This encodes CSATGTSSYEQCF.

The CDR3 DNA sequence: TGTGCCAGCAGCCAAGTGCGGGACACCAGAAACACCATATATTTT. Translated: CASSQVRDTRNTIYF. V usage is TRBV4-2 and J usage is TRBJ1-3; D perhaps matches TRBD1 (6 bases). CDR3 length: 15 residues. The germline gives CDR1 LGHNA, CDR2 YNFKEQ. The ends were cut back, 1 base at V and 5 bases at J, with 12 bases in the middle.

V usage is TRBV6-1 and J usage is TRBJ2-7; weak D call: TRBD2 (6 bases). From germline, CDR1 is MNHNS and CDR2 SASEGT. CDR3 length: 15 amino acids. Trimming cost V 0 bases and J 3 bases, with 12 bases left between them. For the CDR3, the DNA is TGTGCCAGCAGTGAAGCGGCGGGGCTCTTCTACGAGCAGTACTTC. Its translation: CASSEAAGLFYEQYF.

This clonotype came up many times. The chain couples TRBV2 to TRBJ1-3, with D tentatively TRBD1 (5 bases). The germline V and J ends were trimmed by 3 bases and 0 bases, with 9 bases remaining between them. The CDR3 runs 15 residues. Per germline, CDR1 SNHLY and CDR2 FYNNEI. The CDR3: CASSEQGYSGNTIYF. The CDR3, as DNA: TGTGCCAGCAGTGAGCAGGGTTACTCTGGAAACACCATATATTTT.

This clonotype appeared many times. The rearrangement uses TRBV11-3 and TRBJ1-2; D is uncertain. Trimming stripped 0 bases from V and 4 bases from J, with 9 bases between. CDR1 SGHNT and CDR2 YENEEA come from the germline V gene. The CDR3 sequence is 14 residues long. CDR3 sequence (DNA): TGTGCCAGCAGCTTAGATCAGCGGTTCTATGGCTACACCTTC. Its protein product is CASSLDQRFYGYTF.

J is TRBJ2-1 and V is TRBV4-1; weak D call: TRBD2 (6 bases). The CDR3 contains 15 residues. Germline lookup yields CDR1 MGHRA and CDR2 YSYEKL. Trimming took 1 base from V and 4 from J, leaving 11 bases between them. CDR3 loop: CASSQALADYNEQFF. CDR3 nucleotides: TGCGCCAGCAGCCAAGCCTTAGCGGATTACAATGAGCAGTTCTTC.